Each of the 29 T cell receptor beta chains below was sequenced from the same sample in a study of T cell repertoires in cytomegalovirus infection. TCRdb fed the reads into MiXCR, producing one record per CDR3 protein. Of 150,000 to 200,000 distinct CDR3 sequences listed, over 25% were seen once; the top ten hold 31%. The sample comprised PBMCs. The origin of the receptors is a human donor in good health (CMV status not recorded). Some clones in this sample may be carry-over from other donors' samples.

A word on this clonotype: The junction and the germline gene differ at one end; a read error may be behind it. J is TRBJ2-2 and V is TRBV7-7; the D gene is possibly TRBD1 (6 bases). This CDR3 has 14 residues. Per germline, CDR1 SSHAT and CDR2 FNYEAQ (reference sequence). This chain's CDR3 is CASSLRQGTGELFF. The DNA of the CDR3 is TGTGCTAGCAGCTTACGGCAGGGGACCGGGGAGCTGTTTTTT.

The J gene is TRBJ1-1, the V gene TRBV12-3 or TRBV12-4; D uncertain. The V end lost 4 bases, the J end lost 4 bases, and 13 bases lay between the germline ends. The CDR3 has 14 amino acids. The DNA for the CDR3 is TGTGCCAGCAGTTCACTTAGGGAGGTCACTGAAGCTTTCTTT. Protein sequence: CASSSLREVTEAFF.

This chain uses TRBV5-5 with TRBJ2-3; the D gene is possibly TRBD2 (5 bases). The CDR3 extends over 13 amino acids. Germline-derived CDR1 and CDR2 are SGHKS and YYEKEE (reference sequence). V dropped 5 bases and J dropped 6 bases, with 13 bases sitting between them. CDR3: CASSLERADTQYF. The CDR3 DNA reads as TGTGCCAGCAGTTTAGAGAGGGCCGATACGCAGTATTTT.

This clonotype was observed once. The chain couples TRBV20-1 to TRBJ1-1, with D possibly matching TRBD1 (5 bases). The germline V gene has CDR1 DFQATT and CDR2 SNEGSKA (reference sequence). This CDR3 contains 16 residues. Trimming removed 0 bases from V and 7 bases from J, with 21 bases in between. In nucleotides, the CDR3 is TGCAGTGCTAGAGAAAGTCAGGGTGTCTTCGCCGTTGAAGCTTTCTTT. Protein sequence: CSARESQGVFAVEAFF.

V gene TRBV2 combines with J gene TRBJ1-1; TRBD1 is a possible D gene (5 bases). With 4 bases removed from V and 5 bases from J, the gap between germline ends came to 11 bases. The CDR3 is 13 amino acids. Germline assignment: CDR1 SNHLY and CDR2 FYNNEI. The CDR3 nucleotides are TGTGCCAGCAGTGTCAGGGCGAAGACTGAAGCTTTCTTT. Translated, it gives CASSVRAKTEAFF. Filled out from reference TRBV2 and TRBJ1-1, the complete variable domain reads EPEVTQTPSHQVTQMGQEVILRCVPISNHLYFYWYRQILGQKVEFLVSFYNNEISEKSEIFDDQFSVERPDGSNFTLKIRSTKLEDSAMYFCASSVRAKTEAFFGQGTRLTVV.

CDR3 loop: CSVARTGATGELFF. CDR3 DNA sequence: TGCAGCGTTGCTCGGACAGGGGCCACCGGGGAGCTGTTTTTT. V gene TRBV29-1 combines with J gene TRBJ2-2; TRBD1 matches at 9 bases. CDR3 size: 14 residues. Germline loops: CDR1 SQVTM, CDR2 ANQGSEA. V lost 4 bases, J lost 4 bases, and 4 bases stayed unmatched.

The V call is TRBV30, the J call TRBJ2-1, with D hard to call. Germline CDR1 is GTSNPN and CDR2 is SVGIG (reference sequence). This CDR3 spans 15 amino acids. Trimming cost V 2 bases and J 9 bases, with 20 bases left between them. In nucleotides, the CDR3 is TGTGCCTGGAGTAGTGGCATGATTCCTCCAACTGAGCAGTTCTTC. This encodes CAWSSGMIPPTEQFF.

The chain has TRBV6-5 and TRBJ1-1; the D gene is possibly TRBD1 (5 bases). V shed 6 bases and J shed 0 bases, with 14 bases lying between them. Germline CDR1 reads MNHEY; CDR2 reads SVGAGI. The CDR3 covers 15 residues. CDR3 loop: CASSRRGPVNTEAFF. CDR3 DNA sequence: TGTGCCAGCAGCCGGAGGGGCCCAGTGAACACTGAAGCTTTCTTT.

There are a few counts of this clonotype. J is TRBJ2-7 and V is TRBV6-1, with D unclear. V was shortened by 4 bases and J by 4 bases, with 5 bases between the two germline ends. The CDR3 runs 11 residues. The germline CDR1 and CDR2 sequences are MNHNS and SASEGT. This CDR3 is CASSGFYEQYF. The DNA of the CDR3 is TGTGCCAGCAGTGGTTTTTACGAGCAGTACTTC.

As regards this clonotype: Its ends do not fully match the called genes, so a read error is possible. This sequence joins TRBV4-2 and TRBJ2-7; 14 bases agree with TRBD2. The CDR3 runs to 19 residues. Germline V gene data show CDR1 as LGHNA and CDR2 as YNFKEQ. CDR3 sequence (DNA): TGTGCCAGCAGCCAAGATCTGACTAGCGGGGGGGACTTCTCCTACGATCAGTACTTC. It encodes CASSQDLTSGGDFSYDQYF.

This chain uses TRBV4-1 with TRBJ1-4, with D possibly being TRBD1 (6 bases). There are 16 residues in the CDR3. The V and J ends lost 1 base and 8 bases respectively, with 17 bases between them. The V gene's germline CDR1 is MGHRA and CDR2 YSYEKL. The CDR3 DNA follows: TGCGCCAGCAGCCAAGTTTTAGGGGGGCCGGTGGAAAAACTGTTTTTT. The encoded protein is CASSQVLGGPVEKLFF.

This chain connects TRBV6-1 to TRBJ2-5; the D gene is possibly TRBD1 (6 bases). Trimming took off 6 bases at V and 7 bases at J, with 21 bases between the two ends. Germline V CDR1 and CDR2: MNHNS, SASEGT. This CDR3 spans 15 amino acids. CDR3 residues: CASRPRDTLNGTQYF. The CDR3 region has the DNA TGTGCCAGCAGGCCCCGGGACACCCTAAATGGGACCCAGTACTTC.

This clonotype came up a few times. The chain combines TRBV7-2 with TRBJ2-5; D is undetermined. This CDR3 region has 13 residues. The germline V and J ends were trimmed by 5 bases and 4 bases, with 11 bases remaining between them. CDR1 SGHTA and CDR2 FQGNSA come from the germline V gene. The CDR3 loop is CASSRQGGETQYF. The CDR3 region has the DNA TGTGCCAGCAGCCGACAAGGCGGAGAGACCCAGTACTTC.

For the CDR3, the DNA is TGTGCCAGCAGCCAAGAAGATCCCGGGACATTTCCCCTCCACTTT. Amino acids: CASSQEDPGTFPLHF. The chain joins TRBV3-1 to TRBJ1-6; tentatively, D is TRBD1 (6 bases). The germline V gene has CDR1 LGHDT and CDR2 YNNKEL (reference sequence). The CDR3 extends over 15 amino acids. V was shortened by 0 bases and J by 13 bases, with 16 bases between the two germline ends.

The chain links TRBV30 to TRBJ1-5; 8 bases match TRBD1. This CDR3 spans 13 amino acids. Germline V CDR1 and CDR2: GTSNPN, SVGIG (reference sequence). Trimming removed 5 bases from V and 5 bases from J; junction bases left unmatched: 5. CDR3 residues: CAWGDRSHQPQHF. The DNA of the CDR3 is TGTGCCTGGGGGGACAGGAGTCATCAGCCCCAGCATTTT.

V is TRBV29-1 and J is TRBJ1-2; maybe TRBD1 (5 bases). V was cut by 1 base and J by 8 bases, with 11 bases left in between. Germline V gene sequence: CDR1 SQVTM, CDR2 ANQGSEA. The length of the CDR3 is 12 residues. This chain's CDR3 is CSVEGGDGGYTF. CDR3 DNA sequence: TGCAGCGTTGAAGGAGGGGATGGGGGCTACACCTTC.

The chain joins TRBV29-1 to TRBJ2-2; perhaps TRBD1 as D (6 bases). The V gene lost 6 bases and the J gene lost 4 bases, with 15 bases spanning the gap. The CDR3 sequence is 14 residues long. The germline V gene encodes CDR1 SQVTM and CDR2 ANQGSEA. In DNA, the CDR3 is TGCAGCGTCAGGGGAATCGGCCCCACCGGGGAGCTGTTTTTT. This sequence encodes CSVRGIGPTGELFF.

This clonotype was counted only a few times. The CDR3 DNA reads TGTGCCAGCACTGCTACCCCGGATCGGGGAGAGACCCAGTACTTC. This gives the protein CASTATPDRGETQYF. The chain joins TRBV7-8 to TRBJ2-5; D possibly corresponds to TRBD2 (5 bases). Germline V gene sequence: CDR1 SGHVS, CDR2 FQNEAQ. V was pared by 7 bases and J by 4 bases, with 19 bases between. The CDR3 consists of 15 residues.

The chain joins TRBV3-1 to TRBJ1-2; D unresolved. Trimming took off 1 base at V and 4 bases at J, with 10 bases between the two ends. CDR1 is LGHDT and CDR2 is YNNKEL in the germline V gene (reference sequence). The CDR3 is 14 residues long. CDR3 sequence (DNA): TGTGCCAGCAGCCAAGCGGAGGCACTCTATGGCTACACCTTC. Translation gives CASSQAEALYGYTF.

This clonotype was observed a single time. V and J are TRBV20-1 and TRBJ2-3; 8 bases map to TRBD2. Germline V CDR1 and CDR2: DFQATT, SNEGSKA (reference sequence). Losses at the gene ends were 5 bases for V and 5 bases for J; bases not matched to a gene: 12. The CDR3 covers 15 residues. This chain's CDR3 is CSALAGNLRGDTQYF. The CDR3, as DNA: TGCAGTGCTTTAGCGGGGAACCTGCGTGGAGATACGCAGTATTTT.

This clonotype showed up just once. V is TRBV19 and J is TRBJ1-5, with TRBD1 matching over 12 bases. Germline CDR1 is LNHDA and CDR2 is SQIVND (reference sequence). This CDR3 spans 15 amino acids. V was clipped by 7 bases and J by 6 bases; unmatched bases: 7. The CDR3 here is CASMGDRGLGQPQHF. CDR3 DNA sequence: TGTGCCAGTATGGGGGACAGGGGGCTGGGTCAGCCCCAGCATTTT.

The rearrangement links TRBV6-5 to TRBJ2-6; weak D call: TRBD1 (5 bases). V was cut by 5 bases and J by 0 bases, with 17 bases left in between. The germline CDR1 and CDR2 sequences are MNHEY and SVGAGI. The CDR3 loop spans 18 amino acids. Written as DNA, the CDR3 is TGTGCCAGCAGTAGACTCAGGGTAACAGTCTCTGGGGCCAACGTCCTGACTTTC. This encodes CASSRLRVTVSGANVLTF.

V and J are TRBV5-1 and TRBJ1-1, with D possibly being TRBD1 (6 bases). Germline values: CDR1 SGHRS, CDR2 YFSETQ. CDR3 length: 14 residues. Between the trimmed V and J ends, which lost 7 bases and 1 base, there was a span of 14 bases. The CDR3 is CASGSRTANTEAFF. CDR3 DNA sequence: TGCGCCAGCGGCTCCCGGACAGCGAACACTGAAGCTTTCTTT.

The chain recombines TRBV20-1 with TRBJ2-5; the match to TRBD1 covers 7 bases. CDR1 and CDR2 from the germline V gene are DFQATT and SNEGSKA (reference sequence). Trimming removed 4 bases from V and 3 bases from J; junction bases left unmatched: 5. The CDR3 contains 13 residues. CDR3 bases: TGCAGTGCTAATAACAGGGGTGAAGAGACCCAGTACTTC. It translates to CSANNRGEETQYF.

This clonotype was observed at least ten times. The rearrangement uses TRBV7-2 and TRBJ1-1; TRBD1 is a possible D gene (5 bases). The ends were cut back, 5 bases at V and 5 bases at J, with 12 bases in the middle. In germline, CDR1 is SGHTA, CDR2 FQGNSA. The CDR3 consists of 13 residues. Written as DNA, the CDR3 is TGTGCCAGCAGCACAATGACAGCGACTGAAGCTTTCTTT. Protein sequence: CASSTMTATEAFF.

The CDR3 region has the DNA TGTGCCTGGAGTCCCTTGGCCTACGAGCAGTACTTC. Translation gives CAWSPLAYEQYF. This chain connects TRBV30 to TRBJ2-7, with D uncertain. This CDR3 comprises 12 residues. V lost 2 bases, J lost 2 bases, and 7 bases lay in between. Germline CDR1 and CDR2: GTSNPN and SVGIG (reference sequence).

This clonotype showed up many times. The CDR3 DNA follows: TGTGCCAGCAGCCCGCACACAGATACGCAGTATTTT. It yields the protein CASSPHTDTQYF. The rearrangement links TRBV7-2 to TRBJ2-3; D unclear. This CDR3 has 12 residues. Trimming pared 5 bases from V and 2 bases from J, leaving 5 bases between. Germline V gene data show CDR1 as SGHTA and CDR2 as FQGNSA.

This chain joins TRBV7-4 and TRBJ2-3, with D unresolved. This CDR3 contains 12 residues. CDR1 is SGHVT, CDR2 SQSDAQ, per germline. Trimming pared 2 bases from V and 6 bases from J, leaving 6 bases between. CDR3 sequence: CASSLYLDTQYF. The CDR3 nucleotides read TGTGCCAGCAGCTTATACTTGGATACGCAGTATTTT.

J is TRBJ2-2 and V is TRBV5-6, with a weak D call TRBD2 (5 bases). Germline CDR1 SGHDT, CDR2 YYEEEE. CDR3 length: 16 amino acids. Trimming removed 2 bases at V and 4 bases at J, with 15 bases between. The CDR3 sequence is CASSFLDSDTTGELFF. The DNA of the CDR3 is TGTGCCAGCAGCTTCTTGGATAGCGATACCACCGGGGAGCTGTTTTTT.